Listed here is a single T cell receptor (beta chain). Its specificity is unknown. The sample contains more than one DNA sequence encoding this CDR3. This entry belongs to a study of shared clonotypes between healthy human individuals. Study conclusions and caveats: Shared clonotypes: approximately 5.3% naive CD4, roughly 3.8% naive CD8, around 2.2% memory CD4, 0.4% memory CD8.

In germline, CDR1 is ENHRY, CDR2 SYGVKD. CDR3 length: 16 amino acids. Trimming at V came to 3 bases and at J to 5 bases, leaving 9 bases not matched to a gene. Naive CD8 cells lacked CD45RO, underwent positive selection for CCR7 and left out terminally differentiated effector memory CD45RA+ cells. Sequenced by immunoSEQ multiplex PCR; TCRdb stores in-frame clones only, minus some. The sample holds approximately 810,000 clones, almost 95% seen once. The receptor comes from a man aged 25 to 45 in good health. The specimen was naive CD8+ T cells sorted from blood. This chain links TRBV10-3 with TRBJ1-5; 8 nucleotides align to TRBD1. The CDR3: CAISESGTGVYQPQHF. CDR3 nucleotides: TGTGCCATCAGTGAATCCGGGACAGGTGTTTATCAGCCCCAGCATTTT.